Listed here are 23 T cell receptor beta chains from one sample, sequenced in a study of neoadjuvant anti-PD-1 for oral cavity cancer. Indicated time point: after neoadjuvant nivolumab, at surgical resection. Profiling relied on immunoSEQ multiplex PCR, and the TCRdb table lists in-frame clones only, not all of them. The data hold some 10,000 clones, with approximately 61% observed a single time. The sequencing here drew on PBMCs, taken after nivolumab (anti-PD-1) treatment. The receptors shown here come from a person between 35 and 79 years old with oral cavity squamous cell carcinoma.

The chain links TRBV10-3 to TRBJ2-1; TRBD2 matches at 12 bases. This CDR3 is built from 17 residues. The ends lost 0 bases at V and 5 bases at J; junction bases unmatched: 5. The V gene's germline CDR1 is ENHRY and CDR2 SYGVKD. CDR3 loop: CAISESIPSGRDNEQFF. CDR3 in DNA: TGTGCCATCAGTGAGTCGATACCTAGCGGGAGGGACAATGAGCAGTTCTTC.

The chain employs TRBV2 and TRBJ2-7; D remains unclear. The CDR3 loop spans 11 amino acids. V was cut by 8 bases and J by 1 base, with 6 bases left in between. CDR1 SNHLY and CDR2 FYNNEI come from the germline V gene. The CDR3 here is CASGLSYEQYF. The CDR3 nucleotides read TGTGCCAGCGGCCTTTCCTACGAGCAGTACTTC.

This rearrangement joins TRBV6-6 to TRBJ2-4; 7 positions agree with TRBD1. The V gene end was trimmed by 3 bases and the J gene end by 8 bases; junction bases not matched to a gene: 10. CDR3 size: 15 residues. Germline values: CDR1 MNHNY, CDR2 SVGAGI (reference sequence). The CDR3 reads CASSYPGQPGDIQYF. In nucleotides, the CDR3 is TGTGCCAGCAGTTATCCGGGACAGCCCGGGGACATTCAGTACTTC.

The chain is built from TRBV11-2 and TRBJ2-5, with 7 bases identical to TRBD2. The CDR3 is made up of 13 amino acids. In germline, CDR1 is SGHAT, CDR2 FQNNGV. With V trimmed by 7 bases and J by 9 bases, 11 bases remained unmatched. The CDR3 coding sequence is TGTGCCAGCACGGAGGGAGGGCCTTGGGCCCAGTACTTC. This encodes CASTEGGPWAQYF.

CDR3: CASSLGHSGNTIYF. The CDR3 DNA follows: TGTGCCAGCAGCCTCGGACACTCTGGAAACACCATATATTTT. The chain has TRBV7-9 and TRBJ1-3; weak D call: TRBD1 (5 bases). The CDR3 totals 14 residues. Trimming removed 5 bases at V and 0 bases at J, with 8 bases between. Germline V CDR1 and CDR2: SEHNR, FQNEAQ (reference sequence). The variable domain in full, completed from reference TRBV7-9 and TRBJ1-3, reads DTGVSQNPRHKITKRGQNVTFRCDPISEHNRLYWYRQTLGQGPEFLTYFQNEAQLEKSRLLSDRFSAERPKGSFSTLEIQRTEQGDSAMYLCASSLGHSGNTIYFGEGSWLTVV.

The CDR3 is CASSRGTSGGGTDTQYF. As DNA, the CDR3 is TGCGCCAGCAGCCGCGGGACTAGCGGGGGGGGCACAGATACGCAGTATTTT. V gene TRBV5-1 combines with J gene TRBJ2-3; 16 nucleotides agree with TRBD2. Germline CDR1 SGHRS, CDR2 YFSETQ. The CDR3 is 17 amino acids. J was trimmed by 1 base and V by 4 bases; bases with no gene match: 3.

The chain joins TRBV6-1 to TRBJ2-2, with unresolved D. The CDR3 runs 10 residues. V lost 10 bases and J lost 4, with 4 bases in between. CDR1 is MNHNS, CDR2 SASEGT, per germline. DNA for the CDR3: TGTGCCACTTTCACCGGGGAGCTGTTTTTT. Its protein is CATFTGELFF.

This clone was detected only once. The rearrangement links TRBV30 to TRBJ2-3; 11 bases agree with TRBD2. Unmatched junction bases numbered 5, after V lost 5 bases and J lost 4 bases. This CDR3 is built from 14 residues. Germline loops: CDR1 GTSNPN, CDR2 SVGIG (reference sequence). DNA of the CDR3: TGTGCCTGGGCACTAGCGGGAGTGCCAGATACGCAGTATTTT. Amino acids: CAWALAGVPDTQYF.

This clone was found a few times. The V call is TRBV2, the J call TRBJ2-7; TRBD1 is a possible D gene (6 bases). The CDR3 runs to 11 residues. V lost 2 bases and J 7 bases, leaving 6 bases between the germline ends. The germline gives CDR1 SNHLY, CDR2 FYNNEI. The CDR3 DNA reads as TGTGCCAGCAGTGAAAGGGGGGAGCAGTACTTC. Translating gives CASSERGEQYF.

This rearrangement joins TRBV20-1 to TRBJ1-1; D might be TRBD1 (6 bases). V was trimmed by 6 bases and J by 11 bases, leaving 16 bases between them. The CDR3 runs 11 residues. CDR1 and CDR2 (germline): DFQATT, SNEGSKA (reference sequence). CDR3 DNA sequence: TGCAGTGCCCCAAACAGGGTGTTGGCTTTCTTT. This sequence encodes CSAPNRVLAFF.

V gene TRBV15 combines with J gene TRBJ1-5; D is unresolved. The CDR3 covers 16 residues. Germline CDR1 and CDR2: LNHNV and YYDKDF (reference sequence). V lost 0 bases and J lost 1, with 10 bases in between. The DNA for the CDR3 is TGTGCCACCAGCAGAGATCTCGGGGAGAGCAATCAGCCCCAGCATTTT. Residues: CATSRDLGESNQPQHF.

This clone was recorded a few times. The chain employs TRBV13 and TRBJ1-6; TRBD1 matches 8 bases. With V trimmed by 0 bases and J by 11 bases, 9 bases remained unmatched. CDR1 and CDR2 (germline): PRHDT, FYEKMQ (reference sequence). The CDR3 has 16 amino acids. The CDR3: CASSLGPDRGTPPLHF. CDR3 coding DNA: TGTGCCAGCAGCTTAGGCCCAGACAGGGGTACACCACCCCTCCACTTT.

This chain connects TRBV7-2 to TRBJ2-3; 7 positions match TRBD1. V trimming: 4 bases; J trimming: 3 bases; junction bases outside the gene matches: 7. The CDR3 runs to 15 residues. Germline loops: CDR1 SGHTA, CDR2 FQGNSA. This CDR3 reads CASSSPRGRTDTQYF. In nucleotides, the CDR3 is TGTGCCAGCAGCTCCCCTAGGGGGCGGACAGATACGCAGTATTTT.

This sequence joins TRBV15 and TRBJ1-1, with D possibly matching TRBD1 (5 bases). This CDR3 comprises 16 residues. CDR1 LNHNV and CDR2 YYDKDF come from the germline V gene (reference sequence). Trimming left V 3 bases short and J 5 bases short, with 19 bases between. CDR3 DNA: TGTGCCACCAGCAGCCCCATGGACGGCCCAGGGACTGAAGCTTTCTTT. It specifies CATSSPMDGPGTEAFF.

In this sample, this clone turned up once. The V and J genes are TRBV10-1 and TRBJ2-7, with D possibly being TRBD2 (5 bases). This CDR3 comprises 11 residues. Germline CDR1 is WNHNN and CDR2 is SYGVQD (reference sequence). Trimming removed 3 bases at V and 5 bases at J, with 5 bases between. The CDR3 protein is CASSDGDEQYF. CDR3 nucleotide sequence: TGCGCCAGCAGTGACGGGGACGAGCAGTACTTC.

The CDR3: CASSAQGTGTEAFF. For the CDR3, the DNA is TGTGCCAGCAGTGCACAGGGGACGGGGACTGAAGCTTTCTTT. The rearrangement joins TRBV25-1 to TRBJ1-1; 7 bases map to TRBD1. Germline CDR1 reads MGHDK; CDR2 reads SYGVNS. This CDR3 has 14 residues. J was trimmed by 5 bases and V by 4 bases; bases with no gene match: 7.

This clone appeared a few times. This rearrangement joins TRBV15 to TRBJ1-3; D is possibly TRBD1 (5 bases). Germline V gives CDR1 LNHNV, CDR2 YYDKDF (reference sequence). Trimming removed 0 bases from V and 4 bases from J, with 13 bases in between. The CDR3 has 16 amino acids. As DNA, the CDR3 is TGTGCCACCAGCAGAGACCAGGGAATGGTCGGAAACACCATATATTTT. Translated, it gives CATSRDQGMVGNTIYF.

The V call is TRBV5-1, the J call TRBJ2-7; maybe TRBD2 (5 bases). Trimming took 0 bases from V and 4 from J, leaving 8 bases between them. This CDR3 comprises 13 residues. Germline V lookup: CDR1 SGHRS, CDR2 YFSETQ. CDR3 loop: CASSLEGAYEQYF. The CDR3 nucleotides read TGCGCCAGCAGCTTGGAGGGAGCATACGAGCAGTACTTC.

This clone has a handful of counts. The rearrangement uses TRBV20-1 and TRBJ2-7; weak D call: TRBD1 (5 bases). This CDR3 is 11 amino acids long. Trimming left V 1 base short and J 5 bases short, with 6 bases between. Germline values: CDR1 DFQATT, CDR2 SNEGSKA (reference sequence). The CDR3 spells CSARVGDEQYF. The CDR3 DNA sequence: TGCAGTGCTAGAGTAGGGGACGAGCAGTACTTC.

V is TRBV7-9 and J is TRBJ1-1; D not certain. CDR1 SEHNR and CDR2 FQNEAQ come from the germline V gene (reference sequence). This CDR3 spans 14 amino acids. V lost 5 bases and J 1 base, leaving 11 bases between the germline ends. CDR3 bases: TGTGCCAGCAGCCCCCCGGGATGGAACACTGAAGCTTTCTTT. Residues: CASSPPGWNTEAFF.

V usage is TRBV28 and J usage is TRBJ2-4; TRBD2 is a possible D gene (6 bases). The CDR3 is 17 residues long. The germline V gene has CDR1 MDHEN and CDR2 SYDVKM. Trimming took off 5 bases at V and 8 bases at J, with 25 bases between the two ends. The chain's CDR3 is CASSPAGRRLDRDIQYF. CDR3 sequence (DNA): TGTGCCAGCAGTCCTGCGGGAAGAAGACTAGACCGGGACATTCAGTACTTC.

In this sample, this clone turned up once. V and J are TRBV15 and TRBJ1-5, with D uncertain. V dropped 0 bases and J dropped 0 bases, with 12 bases sitting between them. This CDR3 is 17 amino acids long. Per the germline V gene, CDR1 is LNHNV and CDR2 is YYDKDF (reference sequence). Here the CDR3 DNA reads TGTGCCACCAGCAGAGATGAGACACAGCATAGCAATCAGCCCCAGCATTTT. Its translation: CATSRDETQHSNQPQHF.

V is TRBV19 and J is TRBJ2-5; D gene uncertain. CDR1 LNHDA and CDR2 SQIVND come from the germline V gene (reference sequence). V dropped 8 bases and J dropped 0 bases, with 7 bases sitting between them. CDR3 length: 12 amino acids. The CDR3 protein is CASGPHQETQYF. The CDR3 nucleotides are TGTGCCAGTGGGCCGCACCAAGAGACCCAGTACTTC.